This T cell receptor (beta chain) comes out of a study of blood T cell repertoires in COVID-19. Study summary: COVID-19 samples from acute and convalescent phases originated in the United States, Italy and Spain.

Ages ranged from about 18 to 89 years, with residence in 24 US areas. Cohort allocation depended upon clinical history that participants reported. Original processing methods: Cell counts per sample came from amplifying reference gene primers. Only in-frame clones appear in the TCRdb table, and some are missing; sequencing was by immunoSEQ multiplex PCR. For V, J and clone size, that table is used; D and trimming come from the DNA. The data contain 290,000 or so clones, around nine tenths of them singletons. The CDR3 extends over 14 amino acids. With 6 bases clipped from V and 5 bases from J, the junction kept 8 bases outside the gene matches. The germline V gene has CDR1 SQVTM and CDR2 ANQGSEA.

This rearrangement joins TRBV29-1 to TRBJ2-1; 9 bases map to TRBD1. Sequencing used PBMCs or T cells enriched from blood (not recorded which). The clonotype originates from a woman aged 30 to 39 who had recovered from COVID-19. CDR3 sequence (DNA): TGCAGCGTGATGGGACAGGGACAAGACAATGAGCAGTTCTTC. Amino acid sequence: CSVMGQGQDNEQFF.